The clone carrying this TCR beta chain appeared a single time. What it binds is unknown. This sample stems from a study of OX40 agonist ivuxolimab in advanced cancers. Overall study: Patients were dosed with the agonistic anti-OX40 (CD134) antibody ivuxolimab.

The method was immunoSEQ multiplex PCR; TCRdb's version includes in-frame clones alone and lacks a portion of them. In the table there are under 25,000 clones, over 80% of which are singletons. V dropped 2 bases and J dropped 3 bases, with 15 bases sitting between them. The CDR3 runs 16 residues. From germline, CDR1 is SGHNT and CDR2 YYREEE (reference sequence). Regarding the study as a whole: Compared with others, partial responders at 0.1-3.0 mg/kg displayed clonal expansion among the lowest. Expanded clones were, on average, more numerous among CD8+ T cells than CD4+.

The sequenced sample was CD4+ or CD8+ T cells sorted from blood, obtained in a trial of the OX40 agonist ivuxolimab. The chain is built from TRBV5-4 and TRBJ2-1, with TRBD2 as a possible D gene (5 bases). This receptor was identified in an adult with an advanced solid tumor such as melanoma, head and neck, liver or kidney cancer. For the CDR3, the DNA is TGTGCCAGCAGCTTTTCCAGCGGAACAAACTACAATGAGCAGTTCTTC. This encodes CASSFSSGTNYNEQFF.